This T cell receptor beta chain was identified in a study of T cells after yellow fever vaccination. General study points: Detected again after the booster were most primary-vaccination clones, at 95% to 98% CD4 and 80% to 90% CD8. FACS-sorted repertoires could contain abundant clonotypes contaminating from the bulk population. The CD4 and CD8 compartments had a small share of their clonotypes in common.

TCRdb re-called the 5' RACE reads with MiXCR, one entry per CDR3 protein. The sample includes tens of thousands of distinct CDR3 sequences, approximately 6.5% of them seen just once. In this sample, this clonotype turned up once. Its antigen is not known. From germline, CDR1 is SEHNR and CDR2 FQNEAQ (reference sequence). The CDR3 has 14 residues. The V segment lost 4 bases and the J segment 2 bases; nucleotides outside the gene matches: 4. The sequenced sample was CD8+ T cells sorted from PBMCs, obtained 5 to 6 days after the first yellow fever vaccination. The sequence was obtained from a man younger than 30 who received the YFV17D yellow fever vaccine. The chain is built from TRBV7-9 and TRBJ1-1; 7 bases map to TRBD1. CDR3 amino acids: CASSSQGGNTEAFF. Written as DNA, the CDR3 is TGTGCCAGCAGCTCTCAGGGGGGTAACACTGAAGCTTTCTTT.